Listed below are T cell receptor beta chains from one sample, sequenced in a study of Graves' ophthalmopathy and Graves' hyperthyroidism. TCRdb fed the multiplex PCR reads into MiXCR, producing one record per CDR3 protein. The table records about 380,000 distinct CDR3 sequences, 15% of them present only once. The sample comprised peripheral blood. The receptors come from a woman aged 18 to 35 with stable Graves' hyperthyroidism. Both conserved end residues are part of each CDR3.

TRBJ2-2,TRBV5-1,CASSPQGAPNTGELFF
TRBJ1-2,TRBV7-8,CASSYQDGGYTF
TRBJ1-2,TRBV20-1,CSVGQRGYTF
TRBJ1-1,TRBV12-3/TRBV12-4,CASSPWAQNTEAFF
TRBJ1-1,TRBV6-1,CASSLTWGGNTEAFF
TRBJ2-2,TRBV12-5,CASGLVLADTGELFF
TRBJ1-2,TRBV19,CASSIAPNYGYTF
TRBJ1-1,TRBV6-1,CASSESFGFRAFF
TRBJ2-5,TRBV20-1,CSATSPGETQYF
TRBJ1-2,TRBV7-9,CASSITGGAHYGYTF
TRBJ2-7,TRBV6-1,CASSEYLGEQYF
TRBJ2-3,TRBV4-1,CASSPASGGVTDTQYF
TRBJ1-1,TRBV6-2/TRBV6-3,CASSYRQGDTEAFF
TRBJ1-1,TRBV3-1,CASSPVGRPPSTEAFF
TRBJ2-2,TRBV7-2,CASSPDRGSVGELFF
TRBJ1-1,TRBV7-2,CASSIPGWGTEAFF
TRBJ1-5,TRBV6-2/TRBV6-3,CATSQGPGQSYQPQHF
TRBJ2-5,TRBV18,CASSPGLAGAQQETQYF
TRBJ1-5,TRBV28,CASSPTTGKGSNQPQHF
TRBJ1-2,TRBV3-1,CASSQDLGAFYYGYTF
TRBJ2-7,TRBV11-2,CASSPRTGWTPYEQYF
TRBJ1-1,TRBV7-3,CASTEGRANTEAFF
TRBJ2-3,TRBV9,CASSVDPRGAGDTQYF
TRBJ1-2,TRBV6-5,CASSYGGGLVDDGYTF
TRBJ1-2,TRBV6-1,CASSEAEGGGYTF
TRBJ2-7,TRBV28,CASSLVIWGGRYEQYF
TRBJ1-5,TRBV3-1,CASSQTGTTPAEPQHF
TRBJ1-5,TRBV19,CASKVGGALSQPQHF
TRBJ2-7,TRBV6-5,CASSYFVDEQYF